This TCR beta chain was sequenced in a study of cytomegalovirus exposure and HLA in healthy donors. Study findings and constraints: A few CMV-associated chains were confirmed in vitro to be specific for CMV antigens.

The PCR ran on 60 Vbeta and 13 Jbeta primers. As processed by the authors: Later analysis identified some 80 million unique TCR beta chains, 9 million to 13 million shared. Sequencing was performed with immunoSEQ multiplex PCR; in TCRdb, only in-frame clones are kept and a portion is missing. From that table come the V and J calls and clone size; the DNA was used to work out D and trimming. Here the sample spans roughly 100,000 clones, approximately 14% being singletons. V lost 4 bases, J lost 5 bases, and 18 bases lay in between. The CDR3 consists of 15 residues. Looked up from germline, CDR1 is SGDLS and CDR2 is YYNGEE. This clone turned up a few times. Its antigen is as yet unknown.

This clonotype originated in a female donor in good health and CMV-seronegative. This chain connects TRBV9 to TRBJ2-5; maybe TRBD2 (6 bases). Material: PBMCs. CDR3 amino acids: CASSLDGEEGETQYF. The CDR3 DNA is TGTGCCAGCAGCCTGGACGGAGAGGAGGGGGAGACCCAGTACTTC.